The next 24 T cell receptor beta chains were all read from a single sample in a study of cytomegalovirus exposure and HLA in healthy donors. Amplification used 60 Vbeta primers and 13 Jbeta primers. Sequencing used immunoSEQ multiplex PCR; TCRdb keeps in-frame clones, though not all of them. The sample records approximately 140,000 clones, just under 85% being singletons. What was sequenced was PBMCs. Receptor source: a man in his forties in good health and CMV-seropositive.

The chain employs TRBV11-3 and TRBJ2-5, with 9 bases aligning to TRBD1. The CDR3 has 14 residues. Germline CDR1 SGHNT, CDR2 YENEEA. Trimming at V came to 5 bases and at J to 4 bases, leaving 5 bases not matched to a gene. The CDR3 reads CASSMRGQGETQYF. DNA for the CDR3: TGTGCCAGCAGCATGCGGGGACAGGGAGAGACCCAGTACTTC.

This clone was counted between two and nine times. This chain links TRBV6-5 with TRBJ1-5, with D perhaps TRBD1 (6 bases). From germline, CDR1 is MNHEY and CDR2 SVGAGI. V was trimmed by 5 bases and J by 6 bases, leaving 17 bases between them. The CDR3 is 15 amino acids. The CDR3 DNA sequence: TGTGCCAGCAGTGGGGGGGGCGCAGGTACTCAGCCCCAGCATTTT. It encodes CASSGGGAGTQPQHF.

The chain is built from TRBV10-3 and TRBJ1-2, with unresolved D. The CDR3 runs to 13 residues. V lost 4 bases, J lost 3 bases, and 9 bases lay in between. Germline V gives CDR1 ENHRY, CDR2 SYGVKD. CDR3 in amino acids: CAISAGDYYGYTF. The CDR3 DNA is TGTGCCATCAGTGCCGGGGATTACTATGGCTACACCTTC.

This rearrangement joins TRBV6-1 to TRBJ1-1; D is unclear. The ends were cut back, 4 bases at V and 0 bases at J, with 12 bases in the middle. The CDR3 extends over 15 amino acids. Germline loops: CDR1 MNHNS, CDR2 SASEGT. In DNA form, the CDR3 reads TGTGCCAGCAGTGGGCGACACGGCTTGAACACTGAAGCTTTCTTT. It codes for CASSGRHGLNTEAFF.

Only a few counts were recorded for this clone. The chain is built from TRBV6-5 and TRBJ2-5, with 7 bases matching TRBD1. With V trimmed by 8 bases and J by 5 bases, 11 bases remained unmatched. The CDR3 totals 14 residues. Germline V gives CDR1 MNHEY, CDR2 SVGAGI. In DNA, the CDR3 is TGTGCCAGCCGTACCCCCACAGGGGCGGAGACCCAGTACTTC. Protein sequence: CASRTPTGAETQYF.

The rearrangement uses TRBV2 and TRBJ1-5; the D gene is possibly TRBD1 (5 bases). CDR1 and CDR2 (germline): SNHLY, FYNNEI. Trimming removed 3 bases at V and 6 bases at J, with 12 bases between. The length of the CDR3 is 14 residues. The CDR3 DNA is TGTGCCAGCAGTGAGGGGGGATCGAGTCAGCCCCAGCATTTT. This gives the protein CASSEGGSSQPQHF. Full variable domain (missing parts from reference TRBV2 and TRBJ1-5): EPEVTQTPSHQVTQMGQEVILRCVPISNHLYFYWYRQILGQKVEFLVSFYNNEISEKSEIFDDQFSVERPDGSNFTLKIRSTKLEDSAMYFCASSEGGSSQPQHFGDGTRLSIL.

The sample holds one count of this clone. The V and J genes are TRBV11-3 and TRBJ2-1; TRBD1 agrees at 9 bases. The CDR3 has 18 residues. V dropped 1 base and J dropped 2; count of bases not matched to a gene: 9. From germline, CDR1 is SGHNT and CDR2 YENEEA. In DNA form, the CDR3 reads TGTGCCAGCAGCTTAGGAACAGGGGGCGACACTACCTACAATGAGCAGTTCTTC. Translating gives CASSLGTGGDTTYNEQFF.

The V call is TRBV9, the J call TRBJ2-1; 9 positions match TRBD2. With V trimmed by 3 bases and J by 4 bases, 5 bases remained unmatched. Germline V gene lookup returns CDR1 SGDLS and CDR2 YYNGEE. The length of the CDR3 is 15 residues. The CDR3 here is CASSAKTSGYNEQFF. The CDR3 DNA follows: TGTGCCAGCAGCGCCAAGACTAGCGGATACAATGAGCAGTTCTTC.

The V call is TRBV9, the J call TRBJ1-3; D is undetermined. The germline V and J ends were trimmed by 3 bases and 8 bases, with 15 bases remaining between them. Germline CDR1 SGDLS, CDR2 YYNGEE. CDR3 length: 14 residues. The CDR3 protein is CASSGWTEGHTIYF. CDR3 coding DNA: TGTGCCAGCAGCGGCTGGACTGAAGGACACACCATATATTTT.

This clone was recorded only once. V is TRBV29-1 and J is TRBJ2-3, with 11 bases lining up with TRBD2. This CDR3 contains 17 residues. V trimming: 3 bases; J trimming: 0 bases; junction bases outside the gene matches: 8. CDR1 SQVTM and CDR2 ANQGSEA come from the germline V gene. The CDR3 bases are TGCAGCGTTGAGGGACTAGCGGCCACCGCTAGCACAGATACGCAGTATTTT. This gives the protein CSVEGLAATASTDTQYF.

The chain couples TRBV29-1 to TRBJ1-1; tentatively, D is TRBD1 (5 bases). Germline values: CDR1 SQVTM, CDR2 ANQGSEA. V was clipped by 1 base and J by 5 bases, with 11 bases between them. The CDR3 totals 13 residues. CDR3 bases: TGCAGCGTTGAAGGCAGGGAACGGACTGAAGCTTTCTTT. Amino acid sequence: CSVEGRERTEAFF.

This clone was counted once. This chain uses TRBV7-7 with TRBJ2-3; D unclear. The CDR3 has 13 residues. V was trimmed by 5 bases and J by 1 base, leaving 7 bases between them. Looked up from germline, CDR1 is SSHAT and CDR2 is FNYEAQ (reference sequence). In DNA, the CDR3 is TGTGCCAGCAGCCCCATTCGCACAGATACGCAGTATTTT. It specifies CASSPIRTDTQYF.

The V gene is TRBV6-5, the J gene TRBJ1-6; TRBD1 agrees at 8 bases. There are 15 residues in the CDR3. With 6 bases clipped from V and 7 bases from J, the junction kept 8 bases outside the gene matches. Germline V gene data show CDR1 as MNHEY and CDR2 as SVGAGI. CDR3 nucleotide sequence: TGTGCCAGCAGCCGCTGGACAGGGATAAATTCACCCCTCCACTTT. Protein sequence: CASSRWTGINSPLHF.

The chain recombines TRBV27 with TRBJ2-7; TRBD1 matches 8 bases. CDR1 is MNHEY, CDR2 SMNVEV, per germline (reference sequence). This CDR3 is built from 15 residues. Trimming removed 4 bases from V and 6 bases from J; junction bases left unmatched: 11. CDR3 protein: CASSSGQGKLVEQYF. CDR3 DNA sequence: TGTGCCAGCAGTTCCGGACAGGGAAAGCTGGTCGAGCAGTACTTC.

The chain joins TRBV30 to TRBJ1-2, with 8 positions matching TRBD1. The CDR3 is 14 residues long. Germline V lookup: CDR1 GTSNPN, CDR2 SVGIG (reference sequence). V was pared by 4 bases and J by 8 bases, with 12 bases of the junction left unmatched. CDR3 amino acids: CAWTGTGSSRGYTF. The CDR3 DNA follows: TGTGCCTGGACTGGGACAGGCTCCTCTCGGGGCTACACCTTC.

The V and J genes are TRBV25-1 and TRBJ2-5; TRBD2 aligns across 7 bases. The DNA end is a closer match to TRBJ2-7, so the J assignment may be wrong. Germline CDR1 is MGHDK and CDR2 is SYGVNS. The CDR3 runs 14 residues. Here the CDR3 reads CASTPSGPFYEQYF. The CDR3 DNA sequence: TGTGCCAGCACTCCTAGCGGACCCTTCTACGAGCAGTACTTC.

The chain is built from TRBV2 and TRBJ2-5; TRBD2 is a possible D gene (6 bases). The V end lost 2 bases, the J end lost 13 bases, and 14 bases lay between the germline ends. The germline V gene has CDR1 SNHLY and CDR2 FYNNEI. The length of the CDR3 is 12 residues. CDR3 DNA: TGTGCCAGCAGTGAACAGGGCCCAGCGGGGTACTTC. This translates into CASSEQGPAGYF.

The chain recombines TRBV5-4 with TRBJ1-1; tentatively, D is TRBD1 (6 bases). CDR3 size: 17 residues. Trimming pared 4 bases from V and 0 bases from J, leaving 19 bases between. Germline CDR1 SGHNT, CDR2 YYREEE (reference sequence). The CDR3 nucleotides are TGTGCCAGCAGCCCAGGGGCCGCTGCCTTCATGAACACTGAAGCTTTCTTT. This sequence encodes CASSPGAAAFMNTEAFF.

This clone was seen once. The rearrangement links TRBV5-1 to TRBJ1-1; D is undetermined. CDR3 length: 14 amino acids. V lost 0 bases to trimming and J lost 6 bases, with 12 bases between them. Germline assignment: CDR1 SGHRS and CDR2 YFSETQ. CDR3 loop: CASSLGHQASEAFF. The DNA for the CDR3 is TGCGCCAGCAGCTTGGGGCACCAGGCCTCTGAAGCTTTCTTT.

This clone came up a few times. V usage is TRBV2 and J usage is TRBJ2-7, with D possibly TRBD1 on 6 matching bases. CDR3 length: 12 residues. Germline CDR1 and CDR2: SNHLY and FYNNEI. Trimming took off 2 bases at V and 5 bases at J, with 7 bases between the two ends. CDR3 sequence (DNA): TGTGCCAGCAGTGAATGGGGGCACGAGCAGTACTTC. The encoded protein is CASSEWGHEQYF.

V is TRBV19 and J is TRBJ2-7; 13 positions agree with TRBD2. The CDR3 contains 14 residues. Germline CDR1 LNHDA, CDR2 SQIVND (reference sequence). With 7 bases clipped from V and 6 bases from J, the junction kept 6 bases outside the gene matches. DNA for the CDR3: TGTGCCAGTAATGCCGGGACTAGCGGGACCGAGCAGTACTTC. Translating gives CASNAGTSGTEQYF.

CDR3 amino acids: CAISGDSHNEKLFF. The CDR3 coding sequence is TGTGCCATCAGCGGGGACAGCCATAATGAAAAACTGTTTTTT. This chain uses TRBV10-3 with TRBJ1-4; 7 nucleotides agree with TRBD1. Germline V CDR1 and CDR2: ENHRY, SYGVKD. The V segment lost 6 bases and the J segment 4 bases; nucleotides outside the gene matches: 5. The length of the CDR3 is 14 residues.

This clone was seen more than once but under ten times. The CDR3 loop reads CASSLYGDTQYF. For the CDR3, the DNA is TGCGCCAGCAGCTTGTACGGAGATACGCAGTATTTT. This chain joins TRBV5-1 and TRBJ2-3; D uncertain. The CDR3 spans 12 residues. V dropped 1 base and J dropped 5 bases, with 5 bases sitting between them. The germline gives CDR1 SGHRS, CDR2 YFSETQ.

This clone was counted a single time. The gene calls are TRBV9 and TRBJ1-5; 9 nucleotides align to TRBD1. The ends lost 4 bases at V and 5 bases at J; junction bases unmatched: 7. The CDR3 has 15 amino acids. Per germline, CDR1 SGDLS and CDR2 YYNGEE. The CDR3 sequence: CASSPSGQGHQPQHF. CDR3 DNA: TGTGCCAGCAGCCCCTCGGGACAGGGCCATCAGCCCCAGCATTTT. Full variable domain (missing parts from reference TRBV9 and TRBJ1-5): DSGVTQTPKHLITATGQRVTLRCSPRSGDLSVYWYQQSLDQGLQFLIQYYNGEERAKGNILERFSAQQFPDLHSELNLSSLELGDSALYFCASSPSGQGHQPQHFGDGTRLSIL.